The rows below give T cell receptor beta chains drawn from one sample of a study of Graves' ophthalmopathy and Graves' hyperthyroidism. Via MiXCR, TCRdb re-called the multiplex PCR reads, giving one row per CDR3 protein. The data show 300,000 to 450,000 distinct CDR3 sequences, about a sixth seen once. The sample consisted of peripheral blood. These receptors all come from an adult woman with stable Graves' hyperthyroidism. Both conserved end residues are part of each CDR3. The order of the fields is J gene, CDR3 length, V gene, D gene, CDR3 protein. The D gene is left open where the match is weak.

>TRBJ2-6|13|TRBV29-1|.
CSVALSGANVLTF
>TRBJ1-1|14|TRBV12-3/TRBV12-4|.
CASRWTLGNTEAFF
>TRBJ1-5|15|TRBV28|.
CATAWLTDSNQPQHF
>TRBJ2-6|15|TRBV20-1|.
CSARDLGTGANVLTF
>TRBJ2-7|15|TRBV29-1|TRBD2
CSVAGGGGNSYEQYF
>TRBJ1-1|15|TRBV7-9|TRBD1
CASSPDRGLNTEAFF
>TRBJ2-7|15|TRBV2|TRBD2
CASSSWTSGNYEQYF
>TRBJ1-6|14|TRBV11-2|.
CASSLDNGAAPLHF
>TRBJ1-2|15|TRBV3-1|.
CASSPTATANYGYTF
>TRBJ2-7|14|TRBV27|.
CASSLQEKVHEQYF
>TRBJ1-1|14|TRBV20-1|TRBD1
CSAARDRGYTEAFF
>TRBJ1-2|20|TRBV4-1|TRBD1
CASSQDISRGTGGTDYGYTF
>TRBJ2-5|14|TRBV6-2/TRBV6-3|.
CASSSSSGKETQYF
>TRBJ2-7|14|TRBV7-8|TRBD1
CASSERTGPYEQYF
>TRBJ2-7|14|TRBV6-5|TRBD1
CASSWNTGGDEQYF
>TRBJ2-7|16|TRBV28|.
CASSLEPGPRGYEQYF
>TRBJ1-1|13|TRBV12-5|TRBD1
CASGTGQNTEAFF
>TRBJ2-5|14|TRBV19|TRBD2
CASSIAAGEETQYF
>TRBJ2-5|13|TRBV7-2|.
CASSTDFTETQYF
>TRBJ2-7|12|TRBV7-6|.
CASSLGGSEQYF
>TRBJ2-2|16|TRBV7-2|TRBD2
CASSPRTRANTGELFF
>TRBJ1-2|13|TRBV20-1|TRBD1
CSGGQAFNYGYTF
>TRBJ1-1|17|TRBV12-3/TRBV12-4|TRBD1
CASSQNPGQAPYTDAFF
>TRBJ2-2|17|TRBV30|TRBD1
CAWSAQPGTGAPGELFF
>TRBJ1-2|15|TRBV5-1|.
CASSLGQLNDGGYTF
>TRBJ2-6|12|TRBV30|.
CAWGVGANVLTF
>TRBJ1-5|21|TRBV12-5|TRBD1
CASGLAIKGQGAGYGNQPQHF
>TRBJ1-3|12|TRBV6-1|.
CATSTVSGSVLF
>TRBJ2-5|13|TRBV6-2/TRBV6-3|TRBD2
CASTRGDQETQYF
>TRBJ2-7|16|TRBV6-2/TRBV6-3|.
CASTYGASRGVWEQYF
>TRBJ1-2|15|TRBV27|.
CASSPQPGDNYGYTF
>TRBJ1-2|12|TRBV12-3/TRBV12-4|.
CASRRGDYGYTF
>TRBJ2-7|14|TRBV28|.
CASSLTAQSYEQYF